This T cell receptor beta chain was profiled in a study of blood T cells in healthy people across ages. Points from the study as a whole: One million T cells yielded diversity estimates that were considered underestimates.

The authors ran a second PCR of about 6 to 12 cycles using a sample-barcoded 5' primer and a J-beta primer mix. TCRdb passed the 5' RACE reads through MiXCR, listing each CDR3 protein once. The sample carries around 1.1 million distinct CDR3 sequences, around two fifths recorded once. The CDR3 spans 14 residues. V lost 4 bases and J 9 bases, leaving 18 bases between the germline ends. CDR1 and CDR2 (germline): SGHDN, FVKESK. As concerns this clonotype: Its antigen is currently unknown. A much larger clone is a single base away; this may be a read error.

Per-sample PBMC isolation yielded at least 6.5 million cells. This sequence joins TRBV14 and TRBJ1-1; tentative D call: TRBD1 (6 bases). Sequencing was done on a sample of blood. The sequence came from a man aged 18-30 years in good health. The CDR3 bases are TGTGCCAGCAGCCCCCGGGGCAGGGGACGTAAAGCTTTCTTT. Residues: CASSPRGRGRKAFF.